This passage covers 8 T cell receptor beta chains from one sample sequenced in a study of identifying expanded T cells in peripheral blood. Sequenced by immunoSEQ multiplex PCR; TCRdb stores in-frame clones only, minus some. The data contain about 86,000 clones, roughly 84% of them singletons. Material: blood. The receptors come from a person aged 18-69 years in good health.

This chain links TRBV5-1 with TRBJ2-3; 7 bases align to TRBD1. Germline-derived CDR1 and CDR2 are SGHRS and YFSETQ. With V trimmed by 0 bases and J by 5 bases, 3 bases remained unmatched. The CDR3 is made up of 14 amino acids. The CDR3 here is CASSLGQGLDTQYF. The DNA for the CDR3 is TGCGCCAGCAGCTTGGGACAGGGCCTAGATACGCAGTATTTT.

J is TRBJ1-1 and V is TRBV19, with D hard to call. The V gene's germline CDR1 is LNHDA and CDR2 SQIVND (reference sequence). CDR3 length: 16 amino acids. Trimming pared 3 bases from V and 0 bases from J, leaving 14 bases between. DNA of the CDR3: TGTGCCAGTAGTATTCTAAACCGGGGATTGAACACTGAAGCTTTCTTT. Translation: CASSILNRGLNTEAFF.

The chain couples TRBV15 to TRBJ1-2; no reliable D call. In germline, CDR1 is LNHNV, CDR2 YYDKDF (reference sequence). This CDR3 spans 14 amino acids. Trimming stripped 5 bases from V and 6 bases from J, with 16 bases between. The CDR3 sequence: CATSPSGLEDGYTF. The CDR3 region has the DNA TGTGCCACCAGCCCTAGTGGTCTCGAGGATGGCTACACCTTC.

The CDR3 here is CASSLVTLIETDTQYF. DNA for the CDR3: TGTGCCAGCAGCTTGGTTACTTTGATTGAGACAGATACGCAGTATTTT. V gene TRBV5-6 combines with J gene TRBJ2-3, with D uncertain. Germline V gene lookup returns CDR1 SGHDT and CDR2 YYEEEE. The CDR3 is 16 amino acids. Trimming left V 0 bases short and J 3 bases short, with 14 bases between. Full variable domain (remainder filled in from reference TRBV5-6 and TRBJ2-3): DAGVTQSPTHLIKTRGQQVTLRCSPKSGHDTVSWYQQALGQGPQFIFQYYEEEERQRGNFPDRFSGHQFPNYSSELNVNALLLGDSALYLCASSLVTLIETDTQYFGPGTRLTVL.

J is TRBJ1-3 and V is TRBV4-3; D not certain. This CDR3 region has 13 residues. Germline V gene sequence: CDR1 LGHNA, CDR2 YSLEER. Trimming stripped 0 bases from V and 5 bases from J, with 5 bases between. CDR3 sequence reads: CASSQDRRNTIYF. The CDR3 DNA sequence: TGCGCCAGCAGCCAAGATAGGAGAAACACCATATATTTT.

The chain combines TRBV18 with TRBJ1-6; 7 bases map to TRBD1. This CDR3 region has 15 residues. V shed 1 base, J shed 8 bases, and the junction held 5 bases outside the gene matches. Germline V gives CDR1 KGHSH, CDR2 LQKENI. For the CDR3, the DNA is TGTGCCAGCTCACCACGGACAGGTGGGGATTCACCCCTCCACTTT. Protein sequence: CASSPRTGGDSPLHF.

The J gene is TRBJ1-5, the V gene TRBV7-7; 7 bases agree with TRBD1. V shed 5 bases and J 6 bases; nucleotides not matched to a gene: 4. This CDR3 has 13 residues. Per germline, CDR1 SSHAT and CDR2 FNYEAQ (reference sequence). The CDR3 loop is CASSPQGFQPQHF. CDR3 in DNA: TGTGCCAGCAGCCCACAGGGGTTTCAGCCCCAGCATTTT.

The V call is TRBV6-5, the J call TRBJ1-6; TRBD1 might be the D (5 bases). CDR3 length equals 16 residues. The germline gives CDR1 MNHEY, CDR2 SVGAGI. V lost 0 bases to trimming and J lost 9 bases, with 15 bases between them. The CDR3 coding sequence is TGTGCCAGCAGTTACTCGATTCACCGGGGGGGTTCACCCCTCCACTTT. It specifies CASSYSIHRGGSPLHF.